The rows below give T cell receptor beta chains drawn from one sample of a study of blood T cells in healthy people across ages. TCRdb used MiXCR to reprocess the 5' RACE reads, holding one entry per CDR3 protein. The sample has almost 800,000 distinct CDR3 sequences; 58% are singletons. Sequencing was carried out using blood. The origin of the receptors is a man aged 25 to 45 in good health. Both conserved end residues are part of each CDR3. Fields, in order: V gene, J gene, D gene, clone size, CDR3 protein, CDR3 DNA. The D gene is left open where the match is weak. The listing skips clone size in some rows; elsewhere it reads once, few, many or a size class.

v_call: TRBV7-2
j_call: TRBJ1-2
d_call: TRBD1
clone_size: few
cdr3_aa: CASSQGVGWPNYGYTF
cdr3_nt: TGTGCCAGCAGCCAGGGGGTCGGGTGGCCTAACTATGGCTACACCTTC

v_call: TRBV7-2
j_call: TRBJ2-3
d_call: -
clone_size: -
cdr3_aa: CASSLISGYTDTQYF
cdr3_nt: TGTGCCAGCAGTCTAATTAGCGGATACACAGATACGCAGTATTTT

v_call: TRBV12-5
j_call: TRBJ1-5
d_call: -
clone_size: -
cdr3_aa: CASGRGENSSQPQHF
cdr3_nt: TGTGCTAGTGGGAGGGGAGAGAATAGCAGTCAGCCCCAGCATTTT

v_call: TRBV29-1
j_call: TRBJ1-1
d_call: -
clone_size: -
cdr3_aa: CSVKVQGREGEAFF
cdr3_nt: TGCAGCGTTAAGGTGCAGGGGAGGGAGGGTGAAGCTTTCTTT

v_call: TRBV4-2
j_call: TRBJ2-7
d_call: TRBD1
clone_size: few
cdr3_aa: CASSRSRDRSHEQYF
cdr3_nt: TGTGCCAGCAGCCGATCCCGGGACAGGAGTCACGAGCAGTACTTC

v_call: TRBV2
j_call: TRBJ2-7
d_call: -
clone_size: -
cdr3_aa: CASNKVTYEQYF
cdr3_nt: TGTGCCAGCAATAAGGTGACCTACGAGCAGTACTTC

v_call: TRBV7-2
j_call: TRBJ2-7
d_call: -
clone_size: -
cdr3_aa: CASSANRVEQYF
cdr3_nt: TGTGCCAGCAGCGCAAACAGGGTCGAGCAGTACTTC

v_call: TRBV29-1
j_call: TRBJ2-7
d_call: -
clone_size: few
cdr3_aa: CSVEGIGEKYEQYF
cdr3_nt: TGCAGCGTTGAAGGGATCGGAGAAAAGTACGAGCAGTACTTC

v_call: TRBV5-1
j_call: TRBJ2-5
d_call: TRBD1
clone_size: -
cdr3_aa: CASSPNLQGMETQYF
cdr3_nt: TGCGCCAGCAGCCCAAACCTACAGGGGATGGAGACCCAGTACTTC

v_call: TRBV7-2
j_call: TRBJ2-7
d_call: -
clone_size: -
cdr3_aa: CASSPRMSSYNEQYF
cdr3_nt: TGTGCCAGCAGCCCACGTATGAGCTCCTACAATGAGCAGTACTTC

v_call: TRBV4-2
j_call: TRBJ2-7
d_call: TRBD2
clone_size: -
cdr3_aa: CASSQPPGLAGNEQYF
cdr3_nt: TGTGCCAGCAGCCAACCTCCGGGACTAGCGGGGAATGAGCAGTACTTC

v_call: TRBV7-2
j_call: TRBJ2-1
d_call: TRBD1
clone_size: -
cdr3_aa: CASSLVGQGSGEQFF
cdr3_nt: TGTGCCAGCAGCTTAGTAGGACAGGGGTCGGGTGAGCAGTTCTTC

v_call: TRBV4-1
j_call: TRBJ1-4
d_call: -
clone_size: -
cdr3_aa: CASSQDYEGLNEKLFF
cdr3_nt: TGCGCCAGCAGCCAAGATTACGAGGGGCTAAATGAAAAACTGTTTTTT

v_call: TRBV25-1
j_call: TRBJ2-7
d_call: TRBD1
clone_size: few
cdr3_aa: CASGTASSYEQYF
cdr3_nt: TGTGCCAGCGGGACAGCTTCATCCTACGAGCAGTACTTC

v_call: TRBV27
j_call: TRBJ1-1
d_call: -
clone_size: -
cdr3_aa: CASSAGGTEAFF
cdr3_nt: TGTGCCAGCAGTGCGGGGGGCACTGAAGCTTTCTTT

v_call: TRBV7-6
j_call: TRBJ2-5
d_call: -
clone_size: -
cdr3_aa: CASSSDPRAQETQYF
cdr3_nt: TGTGCCAGCAGCTCGGACCCAAGGGCCCAAGAGACCCAGTACTTC

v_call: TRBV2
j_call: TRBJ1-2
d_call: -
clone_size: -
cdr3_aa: CASSERAQLYGYTF
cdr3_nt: TGTGCCAGCAGTGAAAGGGCACAGCTCTATGGCTACACCTTC